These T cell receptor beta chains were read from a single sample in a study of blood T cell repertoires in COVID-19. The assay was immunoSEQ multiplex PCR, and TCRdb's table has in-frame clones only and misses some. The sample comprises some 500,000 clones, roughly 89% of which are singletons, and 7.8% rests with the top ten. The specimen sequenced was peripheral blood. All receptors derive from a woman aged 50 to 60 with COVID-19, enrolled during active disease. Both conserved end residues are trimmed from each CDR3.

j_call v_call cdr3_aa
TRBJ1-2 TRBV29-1 SVESTGGYGYT
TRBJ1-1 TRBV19 ASILGAGNTEAF
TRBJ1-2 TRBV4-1 ASSHPRTGKNGYT
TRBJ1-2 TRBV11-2 ATATNRGTYGYT
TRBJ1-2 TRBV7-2 ASSLVFRGDRSYGYT
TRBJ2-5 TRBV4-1 ASSPRASGGALETQY
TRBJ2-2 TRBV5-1 ASSLEAAGGTGELF
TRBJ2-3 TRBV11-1 ASRPAGGLTDTQY
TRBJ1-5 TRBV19 ASSAGQGAGEPQH
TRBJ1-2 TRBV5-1 ASSLVDSVNGYT
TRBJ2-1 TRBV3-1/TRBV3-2 ASSLTYNEQF
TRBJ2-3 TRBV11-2 ASSLSGTDTQY
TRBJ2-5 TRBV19 ASSGGWQETQY
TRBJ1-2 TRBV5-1 ASSFLEGYGYT
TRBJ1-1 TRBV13 ASSLYSLNTEAF
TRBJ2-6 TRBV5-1 ASSFGRTGANVLT
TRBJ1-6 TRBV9 ASSVVERPGSPLH
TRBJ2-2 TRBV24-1 ATRETGGPGELF
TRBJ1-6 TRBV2 ASSEEGLTSNSPLH
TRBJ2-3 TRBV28 ASSLHRGRTDTQY
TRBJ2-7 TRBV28 ASSPYLDEQY
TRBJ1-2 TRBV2 ASSEESRTYGYT
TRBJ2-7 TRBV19 ASSSGTVGEQY
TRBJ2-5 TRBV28 ASSPWTGGDDGETQY
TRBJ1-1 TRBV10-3 ATTSGGMNTEAF
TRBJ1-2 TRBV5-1 ASSLGGQTIYGYT
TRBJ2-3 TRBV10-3 AISEPLAGGPNTDTQY
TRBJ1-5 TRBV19 ASSPFGGPNQPQH
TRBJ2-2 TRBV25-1 ASSLGLAVSGELF
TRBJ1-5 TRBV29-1 SVEVGTGVGDQPQH
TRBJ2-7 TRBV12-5 ASAQPGTGSYEQY
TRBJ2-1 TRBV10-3 AISILALNEQF
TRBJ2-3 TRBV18 ASSPPKGQATDTQY
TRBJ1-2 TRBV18 ASSIRGSENGYT
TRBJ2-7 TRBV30 AWSGLQTSGGVQQY
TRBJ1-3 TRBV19 ASSGTGNTIY
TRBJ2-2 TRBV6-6 ASRNDRGPGELF
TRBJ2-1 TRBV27 ASSFGTEPKPYNEQF
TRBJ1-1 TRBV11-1 ASSLGQGAPEAF
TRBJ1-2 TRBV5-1 ASSSDSPNYGYT
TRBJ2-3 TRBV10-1 ASSASGGLKDTQY
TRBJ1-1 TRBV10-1 ASSFGGSMNTEAF
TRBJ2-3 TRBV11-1 ASSLEGTVTDTQY
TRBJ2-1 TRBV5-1 ASSPRGGVSTPYNEQF
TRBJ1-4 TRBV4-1 ASSQVAREKLF
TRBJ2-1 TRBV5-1 ASSPIAQGEGEQF
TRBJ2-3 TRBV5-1 ASSRDRGLTDTQY
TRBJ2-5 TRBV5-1 ASSSRDQETQY
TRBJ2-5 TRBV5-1 ASSLAAGGLKETQY
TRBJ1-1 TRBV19 ASSPRTGENTEAF
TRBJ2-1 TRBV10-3 AISAGLAEYNEQF
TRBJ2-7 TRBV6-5 ASLRGLNEQY
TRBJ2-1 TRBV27 ASRTGGFDNEQF
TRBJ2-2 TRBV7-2 ASSYILATGELF
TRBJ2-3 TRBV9 ASGKLPRTDTQY